This T cell receptor beta chain was found in a study of sequential checkpoint blockade in melanoma. Treatment specified: randomized to nivolumab then ipilimumab (arm A) or the reverse (arm B). The table came from immunoSEQ multiplex PCR; TCRdb's copy has only in-frame clones and leaves some out. The data hold some 10,000 clones, with around 73% observed a single time. V gave up 1 base and J gave up 2 bases; unmatched junction bases: 4. Germline V gene data show CDR1 as SGHTA and CDR2 as FQGNSA. The CDR3 contains 15 residues. This sample comprised CD8+ T cells sorted from blood (inferred from file names), obtained from a patient given nivolumab and ipilimumab in sequence. The V call is TRBV7-2, the J call TRBJ2-7; TRBD2 aligns across 8 bases. The clonotype was recovered from a human donor with melanoma. The CDR3 coding sequence is TGTGCCAGCAGCTTAGTTGGCGGGGGGACCTACGAGCAGTACTTC. This encodes CASSLVGGGTYEQYF.